The 32 T cell receptor beta chains below all came from one sample that was sequenced in a study of T cell responses to AZD1222 COVID-19 vaccine. Clones were read by immunoSEQ multiplex PCR, and TCRdb kept only the in-frame ones, dropping some. The data show about 63,000 clones, about four fifths seen once. The specimen was peripheral blood, collected 28 days after the second AZD1222 dose. The receptors stem from an adult who received the AZD1222 COVID-19 vaccine.

The rearrangement joins TRBV14 to TRBJ2-5; D gene ambiguous. V was trimmed by 4 bases and J by 5 bases, leaving 26 bases between them. CDR1 and CDR2 (germline): SGHDN, FVKESK. CDR3 length: 18 residues. The CDR3 reads CASSPSFWGPKSQETQYF. CDR3 coding DNA: TGTGCCAGCAGCCCAAGCTTTTGGGGTCCCAAGTCCCAGGAGACCCAGTACTTC.

V usage is TRBV5-6 and J usage is TRBJ1-1, with no clear D. Trimming pared 0 bases from V and 7 bases from J, leaving 10 bases between. This CDR3 comprises 13 residues. Germline V gene data show CDR1 as SGHDT and CDR2 as YYEEEE. CDR3 residues: CASSLGQLLEAFF. The CDR3 DNA reads TGTGCCAGCAGCTTGGGGCAGCTACTTGAAGCTTTCTTT.

The J gene is TRBJ2-1, the V gene TRBV21-1; TRBD2, the D gene given by the table, was not confirmed from the DNA. TRBV21-1 is shown as a pseudogene. CDR3 length: 16 residues. The CDR3 DNA reads as TGTGCCAGCAGCCCCCGGCTGGAGTCAACCTACAATGAGCAGTTCTTC. Protein: CASSPRLESTYNEQFF.

The rearrangement links TRBV7-2 to TRBJ1-2; D remains unclear. Germline loops: CDR1 SGHTA, CDR2 FQGNSA. CDR3 length: 14 residues. The V end lost 1 base, the J end lost 1 base, and 7 bases lay between the germline ends. This CDR3 reads CASSLVSGNYGYTF. CDR3 nucleotide sequence: TGTGCCAGCAGCTTAGTTTCCGGTAACTATGGCTACACCTTC.

V is TRBV2 and J is TRBJ1-1; 7 bases match TRBD1. V lost 5 bases, J lost 0 bases, and 9 bases stayed unmatched. The CDR3 sequence is 16 residues long. CDR1 and CDR2 from the germline V gene are SNHLY and FYNNEI. This chain's CDR3 is CASSWDSHSLNTEAFF. As DNA, the CDR3 is TGTGCCAGCAGTTGGGACAGCCACTCCCTGAACACTGAAGCTTTCTTT.

V usage is TRBV5-1 and J usage is TRBJ1-2; tentatively, D is TRBD1 (5 bases). V was clipped by 4 bases and J by 1 base, with 17 bases between them. The germline V gene has CDR1 SGHRS and CDR2 YFSETQ. The CDR3 is 16 amino acids. The CDR3 DNA sequence: TGCGCCAGCAGCCCCAGGTTGGGGGGTCTTAACTATGGCTACACCTTC. It translates to CASSPRLGGLNYGYTF.

The chain uses TRBV19 and TRBJ2-1; perhaps D is TRBD1 or TRBD2 (5 bases each). This CDR3 comprises 14 residues. Germline-derived CDR1 and CDR2 are LNHDA and SQIVND (reference sequence). V lost 3 bases and J lost 3, with 9 bases in between. The CDR3 loop reads CASSMGEIYNEQFF. CDR3 nucleotides: TGTGCCAGTAGTATGGGGGAGATCTACAATGAGCAGTTCTTC.

This clone was picked up a small number of times. The chain couples TRBV7-6 to TRBJ1-6; 8 positions match TRBD1. CDR1 is SGHVS and CDR2 is FNYEAQ in the germline V gene. This CDR3 comprises 14 residues. Germline trimming cut 3 bases from V and 10 bases from J; bases unmatched to any gene: 5. The CDR3 DNA sequence: TGTGCCAGCAGCTTGGAGGACAGGGAATCACCCCTCCACTTT. Its protein product is CASSLEDRESPLHF.

This clone showed up many times. The CDR3 region is CASSLNQGGKNSPLHF. As DNA, the CDR3 is TGTGCCAGCAGCTTGAATCAGGGGGGCAAGAATTCACCCCTCCACTTT. V usage is TRBV5-6 and J usage is TRBJ1-6, with 7 bases lining up with TRBD1. The CDR3 sequence is 16 residues long. The germline V gene encodes CDR1 SGHDT and CDR2 YYEEEE. V was pared by 1 base and J by 7 bases, with 8 bases of the junction left unmatched. The full variable domain, rest sourced from reference TRBV5-6 and TRBJ1-6, is DAGVTQSPTHLIKTRGQQVTLRCSPKSGHDTVSWYQQALGQGPQFIFQYYEEEERQRGNFPDRFSGHQFPNYSSELNVNALLLGDSALYLCASSLNQGGKNSPLHFGNGTRLTVT.

The chain joins TRBV5-1 to TRBJ2-1; D remains unclear. The V end was cut by 0 bases, the J end by 7 bases, with 14 bases between. From germline, CDR1 is SGHRS and CDR2 YFSETQ. The CDR3 sequence is 15 residues long. In nucleotides, the CDR3 is TGCGCCAGCAGCTTGGCGGTAGAACTGGAGAATGAGCAGTTCTTC. Translated: CASSLAVELENEQFF.

V and J are TRBV12-3 or TRBV12-4 and TRBJ2-7; no firm D call. This CDR3 is 13 amino acids long. V was trimmed by 2 bases and J by 2 bases, leaving 7 bases between them. CDR3 bases: TGTGCCAGCAGTTTACCTACGACCTACGAGCAGTACTTC. Amino acids: CASSLPTTYEQYF.

The V and J genes are TRBV10-3 and TRBJ1-1; D not certain. The CDR3 covers 14 residues. V was cut by 0 bases and J by 8 bases, with 13 bases left in between. Germline CDR1 is ENHRY and CDR2 is SYGVKD. The CDR3 loop reads CAISESRPQQEAFF. Written as DNA, the CDR3 is TGTGCCATCAGTGAGTCGAGGCCCCAACAAGAAGCTTTCTTT.

The chain uses TRBV7-2 and TRBJ2-7; D not certain. The CDR3 is made up of 15 amino acids. The V gene's germline CDR1 is SGHTA and CDR2 FQGNSA. The V end was cut by 1 base, the J end by 1 base, with 11 bases between. The DNA for the CDR3 is TGTGCCAGCAGCTTAGTCCCAGGAGCATCCTACGAGCAGTACTTC. Its translation is CASSLVPGASYEQYF.

This chain joins TRBV7-9 and TRBJ2-7; D is ambiguous. The V end lost 2 bases, the J end lost 2 bases, and 7 bases lay between the germline ends. The CDR3 consists of 13 residues. CDR1 is SEHNR and CDR2 is FQNEAQ in the germline V gene (reference sequence). CDR3 nucleotide sequence: TGTGCCAGCAGCTTACACGGAGCCTACGAGCAGTACTTC. It encodes CASSLHGAYEQYF.

The V and J genes are TRBV4-2 and TRBJ2-5, with 10 bases aligning to TRBD2. Germline CDR1 reads LGHNA; CDR2 reads YNFKEQ. Trimming cost V 5 bases and J 1 base; bases outside gene matches: 7. This CDR3 is 16 amino acids long. The CDR3, as DNA: TGTGCCAGCAGCTCCCGGGTAGCGGGGGGCCAAGAGACCCAGTACTTC. It codes for CASSSRVAGGQETQYF.

The chain is built from TRBV11-3 and TRBJ2-3; TRBD2 matches at 11 bases. The J segment lost 5 bases and the V segment lost 2 bases, leaving 6 bases of the junction unmatched. This CDR3 comprises 16 residues. Germline CDR1 is SGHNT and CDR2 is YENEEA. The CDR3 sequence is CASSLSSGGAGDTQYF. CDR3 coding DNA: TGTGCCAGCAGCTTAAGTAGCGGGGGGGCCGGAGATACGCAGTATTTT. The whole variable domain, filled in from reference TRBV11-3 and TRBJ2-3, reads EAGVVQSPRYKIIEKKQPVAFWCNPISGHNTLYWYLQNLGQGPELLIRYENEEAVDDSQLPKDRFSAERLKGVDSTLKIQPAELGDSAVYLCASSLSSGGAGDTQYFGPGTRLTVL.

DNA for the CDR3: TGTGCCAGCAGCCAAACCGGGACAGGGGAGGGCTATGGCTACACCTTC. Its protein is CASSQTGTGEGYGYTF. This sequence joins TRBV4-2 and TRBJ1-2; TRBD1 aligns across 10 bases. V shed 2 bases and J 4 bases; nucleotides not matched to a gene: 7. Looked up from germline, CDR1 is LGHNA and CDR2 is YNFKEQ. The CDR3 sequence is 16 residues long.

This clone was recorded only once. The chain uses TRBV12-3 or TRBV12-4 and TRBJ1-1; D gene unclear. The CDR3 is 11 amino acids. V lost 5 bases to trimming and J lost 3 bases, with 4 bases between them. CDR3 DNA sequence: TGTGCCAGCAGTCGGGACACTGAAGCTTTCTTT. Translating it yields CASSRDTEAFF.

The chain carries TRBV24-1 and TRBJ2-5, with 7 positions matching TRBD1. The germline V gene has CDR1 KGHDR and CDR2 SFDVKD. This CDR3 comprises 14 residues. The J segment lost 3 bases and the V segment lost 6 bases, leaving 6 bases of the junction unmatched. This chain's CDR3 is CATSLTGVEETQYF. DNA for the CDR3: TGTGCCACCAGTTTAACAGGGGTGGAAGAGACCCAGTACTTC.

This chain uses TRBV6-1 with TRBJ2-2; 7 bases match TRBD2. Germline V gene data show CDR1 as MNHNS and CDR2 as SASEGT. This CDR3 is built from 17 residues. V dropped 4 bases and J dropped 0; count of bases not matched to a gene: 8. The CDR3 nucleotides read TGTGCCAGCAGTGCCTCGGGGAGGGCGGCGAACACCGGGGAGCTGTTTTTT. Its protein is CASSASGRAANTGELFF.

The rearrangement links TRBV18 to TRBJ1-1; 7 positions agree with TRBD1. The V and J ends lost 4 bases and 3 bases, in that order; junction bases with no gene match: 2. CDR1 KGHSH and CDR2 LQKENI come from the germline V gene. CDR3 length: 13 amino acids. This chain's CDR3 is CASSQGADTEAFF. The CDR3 DNA reads as TGTGCCAGCTCACAGGGGGCGGACACTGAAGCTTTCTTT.

V and J are TRBV19 and TRBJ1-1; tentative D call: TRBD1 (5 bases). Germline values: CDR1 LNHDA, CDR2 SQIVND (reference sequence). V was pared by 5 bases and J by 0 bases, with 10 bases between. The CDR3 spans 14 residues. CDR3 in amino acids: CASSSRDLNTEAFF. The CDR3 region has the DNA TGTGCCAGTAGTTCTCGGGACCTGAACACTGAAGCTTTCTTT. The variable domain in full, completed from reference TRBV19 and TRBJ1-1, reads DGGITQSPKYLFRKEGQNVTLSCEQNLNHDAMYWYRQDPGQGLRLIYYSQIVNDFQKGDIAEGYSVSREKKESFPLTVTSAQKNPTAFYLCASSSRDLNTEAFFGQGTRLTVV.

CDR3 amino acids: CASSQVERGGPTGELFF. The CDR3 region has the DNA TGTGCCAGCAGCCAAGTCGAGCGGGGGGGCCCCACCGGGGAGCTGTTTTTT. The chain carries TRBV4-2 and TRBJ2-2, with 10 positions matching TRBD2. The CDR3 totals 17 residues. The germline CDR1 and CDR2 sequences are LGHNA and YNFKEQ. Unmatched junction bases numbered 6, after V lost 1 base and J lost 4 bases.

V and J are TRBV2 and TRBJ1-2; no clear D. The CDR3 is 15 amino acids. V was clipped by 9 bases and J by 2 bases, with 19 bases between them. Germline CDR1 and CDR2: SNHLY and FYNNEI. This CDR3 reads CASHPSGGENYGYTF. In DNA, the CDR3 is TGTGCCAGTCATCCTTCGGGCGGGGAAAACTATGGCTACACCTTC.

V usage is TRBV7-9 and J usage is TRBJ2-2; 7 nucleotides align to TRBD1. V trimming: 5 bases; J trimming: 7 bases; junction bases outside the gene matches: 7. CDR3 length: 14 amino acids. Per the germline V gene, CDR1 is SEHNR and CDR2 is FQNEAQ (reference sequence). The CDR3 region has the DNA TGTGCCAGCAGCGTATCACAGGGGAGCGGGGAGCTGTTTTTT. It is translated as CASSVSQGSGELFF.

This clone was detected a few times. The DNA for the CDR3 is TGTGCCAGCAGTTACGCGAATGACAGATCAATCTATGGCTACACCTTC. The encoded protein is CASSYANDRSIYGYTF. The genes are TRBV6-5 and TRBJ1-2; D possibly corresponds to TRBD1 (5 bases). Germline V CDR1 and CDR2: MNHEY, SVGAGI. The V and J ends lost 2 bases and 4 bases respectively, with 17 bases between them. The CDR3 extends over 16 amino acids.

The V and J genes are TRBV27 and TRBJ1-2, with D possibly TRBD1 on 6 matching bases. This CDR3 comprises 15 residues. The ends were cut back, 3 bases at V and 2 bases at J, with 13 bases in the middle. CDR1 is MNHEY, CDR2 SMNVEV, per germline (reference sequence). CDR3 residues: CASSFNREPNYGYTF. The CDR3 coding sequence is TGTGCCAGCAGTTTTAACAGGGAGCCAAACTATGGCTACACCTTC.

The CDR3 spells CASATTSGGADTQYF. CDR3 in DNA: TGTGCTAGTGCCACGACTAGCGGGGGGGCCGATACGCAGTATTTT. The genes are TRBV12-5 and TRBJ2-3; TRBD2 matches at 14 bases. Germline-derived CDR1 and CDR2 are LGHNT and FRNRAP. Trimming took 7 bases from V and 6 from J; bases not matched to a gene: 6. This CDR3 comprises 15 residues.

This chain joins TRBV9 and TRBJ1-3; 10 nucleotides align to TRBD1. Trimming at V came to 7 bases and at J to 4 bases, leaving 5 bases not matched to a gene. This CDR3 is built from 14 residues. Germline lookup yields CDR1 SGDLS and CDR2 YYNGEE. The DNA for the CDR3 is TGTGCCAGCTCGACAGGGGGCTACGGAAACACCATATATTTT. Amino acids: CASSTGGYGNTIYF.

The chain is built from TRBV28 and TRBJ1-5; 7 bases agree with TRBD1. Per the germline V gene, CDR1 is MDHEN and CDR2 is SYDVKM. The length of the CDR3 is 16 residues. The J segment lost 2 bases and the V segment lost 4 bases, leaving 8 bases of the junction unmatched. This CDR3 is CASSYLWTGGNQPQHF. In nucleotides, the CDR3 is TGTGCCAGCAGTTACCTCTGGACAGGAGGCAATCAGCCCCAGCATTTT.

The chain carries TRBV27 and TRBJ2-7, with 10 bases identical to TRBD1. CDR3 length equals 15 residues. With 3 bases clipped from V and 5 bases from J, the junction kept 7 bases outside the gene matches. Germline lookup yields CDR1 MNHEY and CDR2 SMNVEV (reference sequence). The CDR3 DNA follows: TGTGCCAGCAGTTTCCTCCCCGGGACAGGGGACGAGCAGTACTTC. Its protein is CASSFLPGTGDEQYF.

In its sample, this clone was seen once. The J gene is TRBJ1-4, the V gene TRBV11-3; 10 bases align to TRBD1. This CDR3 spans 14 amino acids. Germline V gene data show CDR1 as SGHNT and CDR2 as YENEEA. V lost 10 bases and J lost 8; bases outside the gene matches: 10. CDR3 sequence: CATLWDRGQEKLFF. CDR3 nucleotide sequence: TGTGCCACCCTGTGGGACAGGGGTCAGGAAAAACTGTTTTTT.